The rows below give T cell receptor beta chains drawn from one sample of a study of T cell responses to AZD1222 COVID-19 vaccine. Measured with immunoSEQ multiplex PCR; TCRdb has only the in-frame clones, and not every one. This table holds around 180,000 clones, about 90% found once. The sample consisted of peripheral blood, taken on day 0 of MenACWY control vaccination. The receptors shown here come from an adult in good health. CDR3s include the opening cysteine and the closing phenylalanine or tryptophan. A D gene is named only where the DNA matches it firmly. For some rows the clone size is stated as once, few or many, or as a class when expanded; others skip it.

size | J | D | V | CDR3 | DNA
few | TRBJ2-6 | TRBD1 | TRBV19 | CASNPGGPGANVLTF | TGTGCCAGTAACCCAGGGGGTCCGGGGGCCAACGTCCTGACTTTC
. | TRBJ2-2 | TRBD1 | TRBV5-1 | CASSLAGDRNTGELFF | TGCGCCAGCAGCTTGGCCGGGGACAGGAACACCGGGGAGCTGTTTTTT
once | TRBJ2-1 | TRBD1 | TRBV5-6 | CASSSRQGNEQFF | TGTGCCAGCAGCTCGCGACAGGGGAATGAGCAGTTCTTC
. | TRBJ2-7 | TRBD1 | TRBV3-1/TRBV3-2 | CASSHSDRAPYEQYF | TGTGCCAGCAGCCATAGCGACAGGGCCCCCTACGAGCAGTACTTC
. | TRBJ2-7 | . | TRBV29-1 | CSVVAPPPYEQYF | TGCAGCGTTGTAGCGCCTCCTCCCTACGAGCAGTACTTC
. | TRBJ1-3 | . | TRBV18 | CASSPEGPGNGNTIYF | TGTGCCAGCTCACCAGAGGGGCCCGGGAATGGGAACACCATATATTTT
. | TRBJ1-4 | . | TRBV2 | CASSELGGPTNEKLFF | TGTGCCAGCAGTGAATTAGGGGGGCCAACTAATGAAAAACTGTTTTTT
. | TRBJ1-1 | . | TRBV9 | CASSVTGIRTEAFF | TGTGCCAGCAGCGTAACAGGGATCCGGACTGAAGCTTTCTTT
few | TRBJ2-1 | . | TRBV9 | CASSVGGTPPNEQFF | TGTGCCAGCAGCGTAGGAGGGACGCCTCCCAATGAGCAGTTCTTC
. | TRBJ2-2 | TRBD2 | TRBV7-3 | CATHPGTSGSAGELFF | TGTGCCACGCACCCAGGGACTAGCGGGAGCGCCGGGGAGCTGTTTTTT
. | TRBJ2-1 | . | TRBV5-4 | CASSLDSRSYNEQFF | TGTGCCAGCAGCTTAGACAGTCGCTCCTACAATGAGCAGTTCTTC
. | TRBJ2-1 | . | TRBV7-9 | CASSQEGNEQFF | TGTGCCAGCAGCCAGGAAGGGAATGAGCAGTTCTTC
. | TRBJ2-6 | TRBD1 | TRBV7-3 | CASSLLPGQGGSGANVLTF | TGTGCCAGCAGCTTGTTACCGGGACAGGGGGGCTCTGGGGCCAACGTCCTGACTTTC
medium-sized | TRBJ2-7 | . | TRBV23-1 | CASSQCQDTFYEQYF | TGCGCCAGCAGTCAATGTCAGGACACCTTCTACGAGCAGTACTTC
. | TRBJ2-1 | . | TRBV10-1 | CARQTGEQFF | TGCGCCAGACAGACTGGAGAGCAGTTCTTC
. | TRBJ2-2 | . | TRBV6-5 | CASSPGGTGELFF | TGTGCCAGCAGCCCCGGGGGAACCGGGGAGCTGTTTTTT
. | TRBJ2-7 | TRBD2 | TRBV19 | CATNAAGASSYEQYF | TGTGCCACAAACGCAGCGGGAGCTAGCTCCTACGAGCAGTACTTC
. | TRBJ2-7 | TRBD2 | TRBV28 | CASSLGSWVAGGIEQYF | TGTGCCAGCAGTTTAGGTTCATGGGTAGCGGGAGGGATAGAGCAGTACTTC
. | TRBJ1-6 | . | TRBV21-1 | CASSKARSRAYYNSPLHF | TGTGCCAGCAGCAAAGCGCGGTCAAGAGCTTACTATAATTCACCCCTCCACTTT
. | TRBJ1-2 | . | TRBV13 | CASSLPEGGLRGYTF | TGTGCCAGCAGCTTACCGGAGGGGGGGTTAAGAGGCTACACCTTC
. | TRBJ1-3 | TRBD1 | TRBV5-6 | CASSLGRPGQPYF | TGTGCCAGCAGCTTGGGGCGACCGGGACAGCCATATTTT
. | TRBJ2-7 | . | TRBV12-3/TRBV12-4 | CASSLSGRYEQYF | TGTGCCAGCAGTTTAAGCGGGCGCTACGAGCAGTACTTC
. | TRBJ2-1 | . | TRBV2 | CASSGQGRGNEQFF | TGTGCCAGCAGTGGCCAGGGAAGGGGTAATGAGCAGTTCTTC
. | TRBJ2-1 | . | TRBV5-4 | CASSRNLQGYNEQFF | TGTGCCAGCAGCCGTAATCTACAAGGGTACAATGAGCAGTTCTTC
. | TRBJ1-5 | . | TRBV6-6 | CASSHNSNQPQHF | TGTGCCAGCAGTCATAACAGCAATCAGCCCCAGCATTTT
. | TRBJ1-2 | . | TRBV7-9 | CASSFYSNYGYTF | TGTGCCAGCAGCTTTTACAGTAACTATGGCTACACCTTC
. | TRBJ2-2 | . | TRBV5-1 | CASSFHTGELFF | TGCGCCAGCAGCTTCCACACCGGGGAGCTGTTTTTT
. | TRBJ1-1 | . | TRBV5-8 | CASSLEGKAFF | TGTGCCAGCAGCTTGGAAGGGAAAGCTTTCTTT
. | TRBJ2-1 | TRBD1 | TRBV15 | CATSRARTGGNEQFF | TGTGCCACCAGCAGAGCTAGGACAGGGGGTAATGAGCAGTTCTTC
. | TRBJ2-2 | . | TRBV28 | CASRPPGPNTGELFF | TGTGCCAGCAGGCCCCCGGGACCAAACACCGGGGAGCTGTTTTTT
once | TRBJ2-5 | . | TRBV19 | CASSTFSSETQYF | TGTGCCAGTAGCACCTTCTCCTCTGAGACCCAGTACTTC
. | TRBJ1-1 | . | TRBV4-2 | CASSQGEGTMNTEAFF | TGTGCCAGCAGCCAAGGGGAGGGGACCATGAACACTGAAGCTTTCTTT
. | TRBJ2-3 | . | TRBV3-1/TRBV3-2 | CASSQRLLGGGRTDTQYF | TGTGCCAGCAGCCAACGACTACTTGGCGGGGGCCGCACAGATACGCAGTATTTT
. | TRBJ2-5 | TRBD2 | TRBV3-1/TRBV3-2 | CASSQGLAGGHQETQYF | TGTGCCAGCAGCCAGGGACTAGCGGGAGGCCACCAAGAGACCCAGTACTTC
. | TRBJ1-6 | . | TRBV28 | CASSTIQGFSYNSPLHF | TGTGCCAGCAGTACAATACAGGGTTTCTCCTATAATTCACCCCTCCACTTT
. | TRBJ2-6 | . | TRBV7-8 | CASSSAVRVGANVLTF | TGTGCCAGCAGCTCGGCGGTGAGGGTTGGGGCCAACGTCCTGACTTTC
. | TRBJ1-2 | . | TRBV30 | CAWSDSGAVGYTF | TGTGCCTGGAGTGATAGTGGGGCTGTTGGCTACACCTTC
. | TRBJ1-2 | TRBD1 | TRBV4-3 | CASSQDTTGAPYYGYTF | TGCGCCAGCAGCCAGGATACGACAGGGGCCCCTTACTATGGCTACACCTTC
. | TRBJ2-2 | TRBD2 | TRBV19 | CATRTSGTGELFF | TGTGCCACCCGGACTAGCGGCACCGGGGAGCTGTTTTTT
. | TRBJ2-7 | . | TRBV11-1 | CASSPRGRGGEQYF | TGTGCCAGCAGTCCTCGGGGCAGGGGAGGTGAGCAGTACTTC
. | TRBJ1-4 | . | TRBV20-1 | CSASFSLTNEKLFF | TGCAGTGCTAGTTTTAGTTTAACTAATGAAAAACTGTTTTTT
. | TRBJ2-6 | . | TRBV6-5 | CASSYSSEGANVLTF | TGTGCCAGCAGTTACTCGTCGGAAGGGGCCAACGTCCTGACTTTC
. | TRBJ2-5 | . | TRBV5-5 | CASSLDRGVGETQYF | TGTGCCAGCAGCTTGGATCGGGGAGTGGGGGAGACCCAGTACTTC
. | TRBJ1-2 | . | TRBV5-5 | CASSNSGGYTF | TGTGCCAGCAGCAATTCAGGGGGCTACACCTTC
once | TRBJ1-5 | . | TRBV19 | CASRGRLAGQPQHF | TGTGCCAGCCGAGGGCGTCTAGCTGGTCAGCCCCAGCATTTT
few | TRBJ1-3 | . | TRBV5-1 | CASSLDGQLIGNTIYF | TGCGCCAGCAGCTTGGATGGACAGCTTATTGGAAACACCATATATTTT
few | TRBJ2-2 | TRBD1 | TRBV24-1 | CATSAQGVDTGELFF | TGTGCCACCAGTGCACAGGGGGTGGACACCGGGGAGCTGTTTTTT
. | TRBJ1-5 | . | TRBV24-1 | CATSETGQPNQPQHF | TGTGCCACCAGTGAAACGGGGCAGCCTAATCAGCCCCAGCATTTT
. | TRBJ2-3 | TRBD2 | TRBV7-2 | CASSLGGGADTQYF | TGTGCCAGCAGCTTGGGCGGGGGGGCAGATACGCAGTATTTT